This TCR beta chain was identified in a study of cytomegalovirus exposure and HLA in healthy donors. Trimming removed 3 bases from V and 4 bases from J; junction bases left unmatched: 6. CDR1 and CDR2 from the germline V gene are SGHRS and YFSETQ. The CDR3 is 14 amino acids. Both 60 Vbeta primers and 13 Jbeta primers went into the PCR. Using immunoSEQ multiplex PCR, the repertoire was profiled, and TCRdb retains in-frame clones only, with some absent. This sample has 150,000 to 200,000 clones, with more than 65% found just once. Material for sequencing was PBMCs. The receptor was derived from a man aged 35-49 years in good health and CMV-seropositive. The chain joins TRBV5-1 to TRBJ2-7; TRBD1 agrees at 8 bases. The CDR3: CASSSRTGNYEQYF. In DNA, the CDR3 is TGCGCCAGCAGCTCCCGGACAGGGAATTACGAGCAGTACTTC.